This T cell receptor beta chain was retrieved from a study of T cell responses to AZD1222 COVID-19 vaccine. Study-level findings and limits: The study found vaccine-associated CD4 TCRs spanning spike, dominant at 160-218 and 743-854.

Germline CDR1 reads LNHDA; CDR2 reads SQIVND (reference sequence). This CDR3 spans 14 amino acids. Unmatched junction bases numbered 8, after V lost 7 bases and J lost 4 bases. Assay used: immunoSEQ multiplex PCR; TCRdb lists only in-frame clones, some missing. The sample consists of over 130,000 clones, about 94% of them appearing once. A note on this clone: Antigen specificity is unknown.

The clonotype comes from an adult who received the AZD1222 COVID-19 vaccine. J is TRBJ1-1 and V is TRBV19; 8 bases are a match to TRBD1. Sequences were derived from peripheral blood, sampled 28 days after the second AZD1222 dose. The DNA for the CDR3 is TGTGCCAGTAAGGCGACAGGGGTCTTCACTGAAGCTTTCTTT. This encodes CASKATGVFTEAFF.